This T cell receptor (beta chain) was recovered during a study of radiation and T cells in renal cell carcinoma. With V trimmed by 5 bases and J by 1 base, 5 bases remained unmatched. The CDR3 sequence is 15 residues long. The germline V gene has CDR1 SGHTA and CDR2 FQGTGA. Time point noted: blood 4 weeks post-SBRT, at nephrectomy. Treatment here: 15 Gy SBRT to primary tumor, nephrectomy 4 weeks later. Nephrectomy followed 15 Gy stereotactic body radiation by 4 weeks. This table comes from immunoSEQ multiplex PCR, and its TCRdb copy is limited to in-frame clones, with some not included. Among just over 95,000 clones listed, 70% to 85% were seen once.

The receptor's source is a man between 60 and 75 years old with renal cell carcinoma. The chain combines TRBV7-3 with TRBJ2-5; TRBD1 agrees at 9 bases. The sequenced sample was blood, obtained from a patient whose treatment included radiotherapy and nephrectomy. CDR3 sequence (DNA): TGTGCCAGCAGCCCGGGGACAGGGAGCCAAGAGACCCAGTACTTC. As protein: CASSPGTGSQETQYF.